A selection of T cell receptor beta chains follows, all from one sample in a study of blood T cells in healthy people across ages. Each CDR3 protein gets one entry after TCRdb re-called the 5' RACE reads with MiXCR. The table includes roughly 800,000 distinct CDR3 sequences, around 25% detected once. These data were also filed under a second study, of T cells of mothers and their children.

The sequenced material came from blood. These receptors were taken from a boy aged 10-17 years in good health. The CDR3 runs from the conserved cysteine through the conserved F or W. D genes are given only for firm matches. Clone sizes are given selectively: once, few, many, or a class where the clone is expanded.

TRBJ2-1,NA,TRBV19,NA,TGTGCCAGTAGTACGGGACCTTCCTCCGATGAGCAGTTCTTC,CASSTGPSSDEQFF
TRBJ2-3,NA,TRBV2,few,TGTGCCAGCAAAGAGGATGCGGGAAAGACAGATACGCAGTATTTT,CASKEDAGKTDTQYF
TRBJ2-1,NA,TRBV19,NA,TGTGCCAGTAGTATATTAGCAGCTGCCTACAATGAGCAGTTCTTC,CASSILAAAYNEQFF
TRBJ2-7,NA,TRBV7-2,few,TGTGCCAGCAGCCCTTTCATAATCCCCTACGAGCAGTACTTC,CASSPFIIPYEQYF
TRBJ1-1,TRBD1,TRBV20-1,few,TGCAGTGCCCACAGGGGACTGAACACTGAAGCTTTCTTT,CSAHRGLNTEAFF
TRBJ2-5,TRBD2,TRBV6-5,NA,TGTGCCAGCAGTTACGGCGGGACTAACGGAGGTTGGCAAGAGACCCAGTACTTC,CASSYGGTNGGWQETQYF
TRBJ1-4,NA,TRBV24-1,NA,TGTGCCACCAGTGATTTTAGAAATGAAAAACTGTTTTTT,CATSDFRNEKLFF
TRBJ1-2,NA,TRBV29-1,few,TGCAGCGTTGAAAACGCGGGATACTATGGCTACACCTTC,CSVENAGYYGYTF
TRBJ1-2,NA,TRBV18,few,TGTGCCAGCTCACCACGTCGTGGGGAGGAAGGCTACACCTTC,CASSPRRGEEGYTF
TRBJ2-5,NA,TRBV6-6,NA,TGTGCCAGCAGGGCAGGTGGATTGGAGACCCAGTACTTC,CASRAGGLETQYF